The 27 T cell receptor beta chains presented below share a single source sample, sequenced in a study of blood T cell repertoires in COVID-19 (dated by TCRdb to 2019 to 2021). Libraries came from the immunoSEQ multiplex PCR assay. Entries here come from immuneACCESS through TCRdb and include only in-frame sequences with V and J called. Some clones fail to appear in such tables; in the studies checked, an unresolved V gene covers under half of the shortfall, and the cause of the remainder is unknown. The sample table contains about 80,000 clones; only one count was recorded for roughly 87% of them. About an eighth of the sample belongs to the ten largest clones. The sample was peripheral blood. The receptors here all came from a man aged 80 or over with acute or convalescent COVID-19.

The rearrangement links TRBV5-1 to TRBJ1-1, with D hard to call. Deletions cut 2 bases from V and 1 base from J, with 9 bases between. CDR1 SGHRS and CDR2 YFSETQ come from the germline V gene. This CDR3 spans 14 amino acids. The CDR3 DNA is TGCGCCAGCAGCTTTCCTCCAGAGAACACTGAAGCTTTCTTT. Protein sequence: CASSFPPENTEAFF.

V usage is TRBV19 and J usage is TRBJ1-4; D perhaps matches TRBD1 (5 bases). CDR1 is LNHDA, CDR2 SQIVND, per germline (reference sequence). Trimming stripped 6 bases from V and 1 base from J, with 9 bases between. The CDR3 has 14 amino acids. CDR3 region: CASSMTVTNEKLFF. The CDR3 DNA reads TGTGCCAGTAGCATGACAGTAACTAATGAAAAACTGTTTTTT.

The chain couples TRBV11-2 to TRBJ1-1, with 7 bases that match TRBD1. Trimming took 4 bases from V and 1 from J; bases not matched to a gene: 3. CDR3 size: 14 residues. Looked up from germline, CDR1 is SGHAT and CDR2 is FQNNGV. In DNA, the CDR3 is TGTGCCAGCAGCTGGGACAGAGGGAACACTGAAGCTTTCTTT. It is translated as CASSWDRGNTEAFF.

The genes are TRBV10-1 and TRBJ2-3; D not resolved. Per germline, CDR1 WNHNN and CDR2 SYGVQD (reference sequence). V shed 0 bases and J shed 4 bases, with 8 bases lying between them. The CDR3 loop spans 14 amino acids. This CDR3 is CASSESPGSDTQYF. The CDR3 coding sequence is TGCGCCAGCAGTGAGTCCCCGGGTTCAGATACGCAGTATTTT.

The rearrangement links TRBV6-6 to TRBJ1-2; the match to TRBD1 covers 7 bases. Germline V CDR1 and CDR2: MNHNY, SVGAGI (reference sequence). This CDR3 spans 15 amino acids. The trim removed 5 bases at V and 4 bases at J, leaving 10 bases unmatched. The CDR3 sequence: CASSTTGGGGYGYTF. CDR3 in DNA: TGTGCCAGCAGTACGACCGGAGGGGGCGGCTATGGCTACACCTTC.

The chain combines TRBV7-8 with TRBJ1-4; 8 bases align to TRBD1. With V trimmed by 5 bases and J by 5 bases, 7 bases remained unmatched. The length of the CDR3 is 15 residues. Per germline, CDR1 SGHVS and CDR2 FQNEAQ. Here the CDR3 reads CASSKRQGTNEKLFF. The CDR3, as DNA: TGTGCCAGCAGCAAGCGACAGGGGACAAATGAAAAACTGTTTTTT.

V is TRBV6-1 and J is TRBJ1-3, with 7 bases that match TRBD1. CDR1 MNHNS and CDR2 SASEGT come from the germline V gene. This CDR3 is built from 16 residues. V dropped 3 bases and J dropped 2; count of bases not matched to a gene: 7. The CDR3 bases are TGTGCCAGCAGTGAGAGACAGGGATCTACTGGAAACACCATATATTTT. Its protein product is CASSERQGSTGNTIYF.

The chain joins TRBV5-6 to TRBJ2-1, with 10 bases fitting TRBD2. Germline loops: CDR1 SGHDT, CDR2 YYEEEE. V trimming: 0 bases; J trimming: 5 bases; junction bases outside the gene matches: 8. CDR3 length: 17 residues. CDR3 bases: TGTGCCAGCAGCTTGGTTCTCCGGACTAGCGGTAACAATGAGCAGTTCTTC. This sequence encodes CASSLVLRTSGNNEQFF.

The chain employs TRBV2 and TRBJ2-1, with TRBD1 identical over 8 bases. V lost 6 bases, J lost 1 base, and 5 bases stayed unmatched. This CDR3 comprises 15 residues. The germline gives CDR1 SNHLY, CDR2 FYNNEI. In DNA, the CDR3 is TGTGCCAGCAGGCTGACAGGGGATTCCTACAATGAGCAGTTCTTC. It specifies CASRLTGDSYNEQFF. Full variable domain (remainder filled in from reference TRBV2 and TRBJ2-1): EPEVTQTPSHQVTQMGQEVILRCVPISNHLYFYWYRQILGQKVEFLVSFYNNEISEKSEIFDDQFSVERPDGSNFTLKIRSTKLEDSAMYFCASRLTGDSYNEQFFGPGTRLTVL.

The chain links TRBV4-2 to TRBJ2-1, with 10 bases aligning to TRBD2. J was trimmed by 0 bases and V by 3 bases; bases with no gene match: 2. The CDR3 contains 16 residues. Looked up from germline, CDR1 is LGHNA and CDR2 is YNFKEQ. The CDR3 reads CASSQERGGSYNEQFF. The CDR3 region has the DNA TGTGCCAGCAGCCAGGAGCGGGGGGGCTCCTACAATGAGCAGTTCTTC.

This clone occurred a few times. The DNA is omitted, as the CDR3 cannot be located on it reliably, and the CDR3 follows TCRdb's listing. The V call is TRBV25-1, the J call TRBJ1-6; TRBD1, the table's D call, was not compared with the DNA. The CDR3 has 14 amino acids, counting both end residues. In germline, CDR1 is MGHDK, CDR2 SYGVNS. The CDR3 spells CASSSSTGRSPLHF.

The rearrangement uses TRBV18 and TRBJ1-1; 10 nucleotides line up with TRBD1. J lost 6 bases, V lost 3 bases, and 4 bases had no gene match. Germline CDR1 reads KGHSH; CDR2 reads LQKENI. This CDR3 has 14 residues. CDR3 in DNA: TGTGCCAGCTCACCGGCCGGACAGGGGGCTGAAGCTTTCTTT. Encoded protein: CASSPAGQGAEAFF.

The chain carries TRBV4-2 and TRBJ2-5; D possibly corresponds to TRBD2 (5 bases). V lost 2 bases to trimming and J lost 2 bases, with 12 bases between them. Germline CDR1 and CDR2: LGHNA and YNFKEQ. The CDR3 loop spans 15 amino acids. CDR3 nucleotide sequence: TGTGCCAGCAGCCAATCCCTAGCAGCGCAAGAGACCCAGTACTTC. This gives the protein CASSQSLAAQETQYF.

The J gene is TRBJ2-3, the V gene TRBV5-4; TRBD2 aligns across 8 bases. V lost 0 bases to trimming and J lost 5 bases; unmatched junction nucleotides: 5. The CDR3 loop spans 15 amino acids. Germline lookup yields CDR1 SGHNT and CDR2 YYREEE (reference sequence). The chain's CDR3 is CASSLAGGRQDTQYF. CDR3 nucleotides: TGTGCCAGCAGCTTGGCGGGGGGGCGTCAAGATACGCAGTATTTT.

The chain joins TRBV6-1 to TRBJ1-4; D call uncertain. Germline V gene lookup returns CDR1 MNHNS and CDR2 SASEGT. The germline V and J ends were trimmed by 3 bases and 5 bases, with 10 bases remaining between them. CDR3 size: 14 residues. CDR3 nucleotide sequence: TGTGCCAGCAGTGACCAGGAGGTGAATGAAAAACTGTTTTTT. This gives the protein CASSDQEVNEKLFF.

This clone appeared a single time. The chain links TRBV10-3 to TRBJ1-1, with D possibly matching TRBD1 (5 bases). In germline, CDR1 is ENHRY, CDR2 SYGVKD. CDR3 length equals 12 residues. V lost 9 bases to trimming and J lost 1 base, with 9 bases between them. The CDR3 spells CAMKGPNTEAFF. CDR3 DNA sequence: TGTGCCATGAAGGGGCCGAACACTGAAGCTTTCTTT.

The rearrangement joins TRBV7-2 to TRBJ2-7; 11 positions match TRBD2. J gave up 5 bases and V 4 bases, and 13 bases lay outside the gene matches. Germline V CDR1 and CDR2: SGHTA, FQGNSA. This CDR3 is built from 17 residues. CDR3 nucleotides: TGTGCCAGCAGCTCCTCCGCGACTAGCGGGGCAATCCACGAGCAGTACTTC. Translation: CASSSSATSGAIHEQYF.

The chain uses TRBV2 and TRBJ1-2; 9 nucleotides line up with TRBD1. In germline, CDR1 is SNHLY, CDR2 FYNNEI. Trimming removed 6 bases from V and 5 bases from J; junction bases left unmatched: 7. The CDR3 covers 14 residues. The CDR3 here is CASRETGTGYGYTF. In DNA form, the CDR3 reads TGTGCCAGCAGGGAAACCGGGACAGGGTATGGCTACACCTTC.

V gene TRBV9 combines with J gene TRBJ1-2, with D perhaps matching TRBD1 (5 bases). This CDR3 comprises 15 residues. Germline CDR1 is SGDLS and CDR2 is YYNGEE. Deletions cut 2 bases from V and 0 bases from J, with 11 bases between. The CDR3: CASSVAGRANYGYTF. The CDR3 nucleotides are TGTGCCAGCAGCGTCGCGGGGCGAGCTAACTATGGCTACACCTTC.

The gene calls are TRBV10-3 and TRBJ1-5; D is undetermined. CDR1 ENHRY and CDR2 SYGVKD come from the germline V gene. Trimming cost V 6 bases and J 4 bases, with 10 bases left between them. The CDR3 runs to 13 residues. Here the CDR3 reads CAIRAVGNQPQHF. DNA of the CDR3: TGTGCCATCAGGGCGGTTGGGAATCAGCCCCAGCATTTT.

The rearrangement links TRBV6-4 to TRBJ2-3; the match to TRBD2 covers 7 bases. J gave up 0 bases and V 4 bases, and 4 bases lay outside the gene matches. Germline CDR1 and CDR2: MRHNA and SNTAGT. The CDR3 length is 15 residues. The CDR3 DNA reads as TGTGCCAGCAGTGGGGGACTATCTAGCACAGATACGCAGTATTTT. Translation gives CASSGGLSSTDTQYF.

This chain connects TRBV5-1 to TRBJ1-5; tentatively, D is TRBD1 (6 bases). With 4 bases removed from V and 4 bases from J, the gap between germline ends came to 12 bases. The CDR3 covers 14 residues. Germline CDR1 reads SGHRS; CDR2 reads YFSETQ. The CDR3 DNA reads TGCGCCAGCAGCAGCGGACAGTTAAATCAGCCCCAGCATTTT. It encodes CASSSGQLNQPQHF.

The V and J genes are TRBV7-3 and TRBJ2-5; perhaps TRBD1 as D (6 bases). Trimming shortened V by 5 bases and J by 5 bases, and 18 bases separated the two germline ends. This CDR3 is built from 15 residues. The germline CDR1 and CDR2 sequences are SGHTA and FQGTGA. This CDR3 reads CASSLAGAGEETQYF. In DNA form, the CDR3 reads TGTGCCAGCAGCCTGGCCGGGGCAGGGGAGGAGACCCAGTACTTC.

The V and J genes are TRBV5-6 and TRBJ2-3; 7 bases are shared with TRBD1. CDR1 and CDR2 (germline): SGHDT, YYEEEE. The V gene end was trimmed by 4 bases and the J gene end by 2 bases; junction bases not matched to a gene: 7. This CDR3 spans 15 amino acids. The CDR3 sequence is CASSPTGVVTDTQYF. CDR3 DNA sequence: TGTGCCAGCAGCCCTACAGGGGTTGTCACAGATACGCAGTATTTT. Complete variable domain (other parts from reference TRBV5-6 and TRBJ2-3): DAGVTQSPTHLIKTRGQQVTLRCSPKSGHDTVSWYQQALGQGPQFIFQYYEEEERQRGNFPDRFSGHQFPNYSSELNVNALLLGDSALYLCASSPTGVVTDTQYFGPGTRLTVL.

V gene TRBV6-5 combines with J gene TRBJ2-3; TRBD1 matches 11 bases. Trimming at V came to 6 bases and at J to 6 bases, leaving 8 bases not matched to a gene. The CDR3 consists of 15 residues. The germline gives CDR1 MNHEY, CDR2 SVGAGI. The chain's CDR3 is CASRPGQGASDTQYF. In DNA, the CDR3 is TGTGCCAGCAGGCCCGGACAGGGGGCTTCTGATACGCAGTATTTT.

This clone has a single count. The CDR3 coding sequence is TGTGCCAGCATTAGACAGGGGGCGCAGAATCAGCCCCAGCATTTT. This gives the protein CASIRQGAQNQPQHF. V usage is TRBV6-6 and J usage is TRBJ1-5; 10 bases match TRBD1. This CDR3 has 15 residues. Trimming cost V 7 bases and J 4 bases; bases outside gene matches: 7. The V gene's germline CDR1 is MNHNY and CDR2 SVGAGI (reference sequence).

The V gene is TRBV6-5, the J gene TRBJ2-5; tentatively, D is TRBD1 (5 bases). CDR1 is MNHEY and CDR2 is SVGAGI in the germline V gene. V was cut by 10 bases and J by 4 bases, with 10 bases left in between. CDR3 length: 11 amino acids. CDR3 loop: CATGAAETQYF. The CDR3 DNA reads as TGTGCCACTGGGGCAGCAGAGACCCAGTACTTC.